Detailed here is one T cell receptor (beta chain). This record belongs to a study of blood T cell repertoires in COVID-19. Study details: The origin of the acute and convalescent COVID-19 samples was the United States, Italy and Spain.

The data were produced by immunoSEQ multiplex PCR, yet TCRdb's version contains in-frame clones alone and is incomplete. This sample has approximately 480,000 clones, with roughly nine tenths found just once. The clonotype comes from a man younger than 35 with COVID-19, enrolled during active disease. The specimen sequenced was peripheral blood.

In DNA, the CDR3 is TGTGCCAGTAGTATTTCCTTAAGGGAGTCACCCCTCCACTTT. As protein: CASSISLRESPLHF. The V call is TRBV19, the J call TRBJ1-6, with D uncertain. V shed 3 bases and J shed 10 bases, with 13 bases lying between them. Germline V gene lookup returns CDR1 LNHDA and CDR2 SQIVND (reference sequence). CDR3 size: 14 residues.